This T cell receptor (beta chain) is from a study of identical twins. TCRdb analysed the 5' RACE reads with MiXCR anew, one entry per CDR3 protein. The data hold 350,000 to 400,000 distinct CDR3 sequences, with approximately 8.8% observed a single time. General observations from the study: Twins shared out-of-frame alpha sequences with excess low generation probability.

This clonotype has a count of ten or more. Its specificity is not known. The CDR3 totals 15 residues. Trimming shortened V by 4 bases and J by 0 bases, and 9 bases separated the two germline ends. Germline values: CDR1 LGHDT, CDR2 YNNKEL (reference sequence). The chain couples TRBV3-1 to TRBJ2-2; D not resolved. Sequenced: naive T cells sorted from blood. This TCR was recovered from a woman between 50 and 59 years old in good health. The CDR3 bases are TGTGCCAGCAGCCCGTTTATCTCGAACACCGGGGAGCTGTTTTTT. Its translation is CASSPFISNTGELFF.